This T cell receptor (beta chain) was identified during a study of cytomegalovirus exposure and HLA in healthy donors. In the study overall: The approximately 120 validation repertoires were reported in a later analysis to have been generated on the same platform as the roughly 720 first-cohort repertoires.

Data came from immunoSEQ multiplex PCR; TCRdb stores just in-frame clones and leaves some out. The sample includes 220,000 or so clones, roughly 84% of them seen just once. Turning to this clone: The antigen remains unidentified.

Overall study findings and caveats: Cytomegalovirus-associated TCR beta chains were listed, numbering 150 to 200. Accounts indicate the classifier identified cytomegalovirus status with strong specificity and sensitivity.

What was sequenced was PBMCs. The sequence was obtained from a woman aged 25-40 years in good health and CMV-seropositive.

CDR3 in DNA: TGCGCCAGCAGCACCGCTAGGGGACCGGGTCGAGGCCCCACCTACGAGCAGTACTTC. Translated: CASSTARGPGRGPTYEQYF. The chain has TRBV5-1 and TRBJ2-7, with D perhaps given as TRBD1 or TRBD2 (5 bases each). V was clipped by 4 bases and J by 2 bases, with 28 bases between them. CDR1 SGHRS and CDR2 YFSETQ come from the germline V gene. The CDR3 sequence is 19 residues long.